The 22 T cell receptor beta chains given below trace back to one sample, sequenced in a study of blood T cell repertoires in COVID-19. Assay used: immunoSEQ multiplex PCR; TCRdb lists only in-frame clones, some missing. Counted here are around 230,000 clones, about nine tenths occurring once; the ten biggest clones make up about 2.2%. Material: peripheral blood. Receptor source: a man younger than 40 who had recovered from COVID-19.

V and J are TRBV3-1 (or the pseudogene TRBV3-2) and TRBJ2-2, with 10 positions matching TRBD2. CDR1 and CDR2 (germline): LGHDT, YNNKEL (reference sequence). V was clipped by 2 bases and J by 6 bases; unmatched bases: 3. The CDR3 sequence is 15 residues long. The CDR3 sequence: CASSQSGGAPGELFF. Here the CDR3 DNA reads TGTGCCAGCAGCCAAAGCGGGGGGGCCCCCGGGGAGCTGTTTTTT.

The rearrangement joins TRBV27 to TRBJ1-2; possible D gene TRBD1, 6 bases. This CDR3 comprises 14 residues. In germline, CDR1 is MNHEY, CDR2 SMNVEV (reference sequence). V was shortened by 5 bases and J by 6 bases, with 16 bases between the two germline ends. CDR3 protein: CASSRRTEGDGYTF. In DNA, the CDR3 is TGTGCCAGCAGTAGAAGGACAGAAGGCGATGGCTACACCTTC.

The chain uses TRBV4-3 and TRBJ2-1; 8 positions agree with TRBD2. V lost 4 bases and J lost 8; bases outside the gene matches: 13. The CDR3 is 16 residues long. Germline V gene sequence: CDR1 LGHNA, CDR2 YSLEER. The CDR3 nucleotides are TGCGCCAGCAGCCCGAATGCGGGGGGAGGATCCGATGAGCAGTTCTTC. Translated: CASSPNAGGGSDEQFF.

This clone was observed once. This rearrangement joins TRBV2 to TRBJ1-1; 10 positions agree with TRBD1. This CDR3 is built from 14 residues. Germline lookup yields CDR1 SNHLY and CDR2 FYNNEI. J was trimmed by 7 bases and V by 4 bases; bases with no gene match: 6. The CDR3 DNA sequence: TGTGCCAGCAGTGCGACAGGGGGCGCCGGTGAAGCTTTCTTT. It is translated as CASSATGGAGEAFF.

This chain joins TRBV7-2 and TRBJ2-2; TRBD2 aligns across 9 bases. Germline trimming cut 3 bases from V and 1 base from J; bases unmatched to any gene: 3. The germline V gene encodes CDR1 SGHTA and CDR2 FQGNSA. CDR3 length: 16 amino acids. In DNA form, the CDR3 reads TGTGCCAGCAGCTTGAGCGGGGGGAGGAACACCGGGGAGCTGTTTTTT. Amino acids: CASSLSGGRNTGELFF.

The chain links TRBV3-1 (or the pseudogene TRBV3-2) to TRBJ1-1; 7 bases fit TRBD1. Germline V gives CDR1 LGHDT, CDR2 YNNKEL (reference sequence). Trimming removed 4 bases from V and 1 base from J; junction bases left unmatched: 6. This CDR3 region has 15 residues. The CDR3: CASSLEDRPNTEAFF. In nucleotides, the CDR3 is TGTGCCAGCAGCCTTGAGGACAGGCCGAACACTGAAGCTTTCTTT.

The gene calls are TRBV7-2 and TRBJ1-2; D unclear. The CDR3 runs to 13 residues. CDR1 and CDR2 (germline): SGHTA, FQGNSA. The V end was cut by 6 bases, the J end by 1 base, with 9 bases between. CDR3 amino acids: CASSPDNNYGYTF. In DNA form, the CDR3 reads TGTGCCAGCAGTCCTGACAATAACTATGGCTACACCTTC.

V is TRBV29-1 and J is TRBJ1-1, with D possibly being TRBD1 (6 bases). Trimming shortened V by 8 bases and J by 9 bases, and 16 bases separated the two germline ends. The CDR3 runs 11 residues. CDR1 and CDR2 (germline): SQVTM, ANQGSEA. In DNA form, the CDR3 reads TGCAGCAGTTGGTCTGGACAGCAAGCTTTCTTT. This codes for CSSWSGQQAFF.

V is TRBV19 and J is TRBJ1-1; TRBD1 matches 8 bases. CDR3 size: 13 residues. V was clipped by 5 bases and J by 4 bases; unmatched bases: 3. Germline V lookup: CDR1 LNHDA, CDR2 SQIVND (reference sequence). The chain's CDR3 is CASSQGAATEAFF. The CDR3 DNA sequence: TGTGCCAGTAGTCAGGGGGCGGCCACTGAAGCTTTCTTT.

The V and J genes are TRBV5-1 and TRBJ1-2; D is ambiguous. Germline assignment: CDR1 SGHRS and CDR2 YFSETQ. The CDR3 contains 14 residues. The ends were cut back, 3 bases at V and 4 bases at J, with 13 bases in the middle. The CDR3 DNA reads TGCGCCAGCAGCTCGGGAGCAGAAACCTATGGCTACACCTTC. This translates into CASSSGAETYGYTF.

Regarding this clone: The identical CDR3 is also encoded by other nucleotide sequences in the sample. The chain combines TRBV7-2 with TRBJ2-5; 11 positions match TRBD2. Per germline, CDR1 SGHTA and CDR2 FQGNSA. Trimming took 3 bases from V and 4 from J; bases not matched to a gene: 1. The CDR3 loop spans 14 amino acids. CDR3 amino acids: CASSLGTSGETQYF. The DNA for the CDR3 is TGTGCCAGCAGCTTGGGGACTAGCGGAGAGACCCAGTACTTC.

V usage is TRBV7-7 and J usage is TRBJ2-3; 9 nucleotides match TRBD1. This CDR3 spans 15 amino acids. Germline CDR1 reads SSHAT; CDR2 reads FNYEAQ (reference sequence). Unmatched junction bases numbered 5, after V lost 3 bases and J lost 4 bases. The CDR3 region has the DNA TGTGCCAGCAGCTTTGGACAGGGGCGCGCAGATACGCAGTATTTT. It codes for CASSFGQGRADTQYF.

The rearrangement uses TRBV11-2 and TRBJ2-7, with 7 nucleotides matching TRBD1. The J segment lost 5 bases and the V segment lost 3 bases, leaving 4 bases of the junction unmatched. This CDR3 is 13 amino acids long. Germline CDR1 reads SGHAT; CDR2 reads FQNNGV. CDR3 residues: CASSFQQGNEQYF. As DNA, the CDR3 is TGTGCCAGCAGCTTTCAACAGGGGAACGAGCAGTACTTC.

J is TRBJ2-3 and V is TRBV11-3; no clear D. The V end was cut by 3 bases, the J end by 1 base, with 11 bases between. The CDR3 extends over 15 amino acids. CDR1 is SGHNT and CDR2 is YENEEA in the germline V gene. For the CDR3, the DNA is TGTGCCAGCAGCTTTGCGGTCACGGGCACAGATACGCAGTATTTT. This codes for CASSFAVTGTDTQYF.

The CDR3 DNA reads TGTGCCAGCAGTTATTCCCTCGGGGGGGACTATGGCTACACCTTC. Translation gives CASSYSLGGDYGYTF. The rearrangement joins TRBV6-5 to TRBJ1-2, with D possibly matching TRBD1 (5 bases). The V gene lost 3 bases and the J gene lost 3 bases, with 14 bases spanning the gap. CDR3 length equals 15 residues. Per germline, CDR1 MNHEY and CDR2 SVGAGI.

This rearrangement joins TRBV6-1 to TRBJ2-3; 8 bases line up with TRBD1. From germline, CDR1 is MNHNS and CDR2 SASEGT. The CDR3 spans 16 residues. Trimming took 2 bases from V and 3 from J; bases not matched to a gene: 7. CDR3 nucleotide sequence: TGTGCCAGCAGTGAAACCCGAGGACAGGGAACAGATACGCAGTATTTT. This gives the protein CASSETRGQGTDTQYF.

The rearrangement joins TRBV6-4 to TRBJ2-7; D is perhaps TRBD1 (6 bases). CDR1 is MRHNA and CDR2 is SNTAGT in the germline V gene. The germline V and J ends were trimmed by 4 bases and 0 bases, with 10 bases remaining between them. The CDR3 length is 14 residues. This CDR3 reads CASSGPGHSYEQYF. CDR3 in DNA: TGTGCCAGCAGTGGACCGGGACACTCCTACGAGCAGTACTTC.

The rearrangement uses TRBV15 and TRBJ1-6, with a possible D match to TRBD1 (6 bases). CDR3 length: 16 residues. The V gene's germline CDR1 is LNHNV and CDR2 YYDKDF (reference sequence). V gave up 0 bases and J gave up 11 bases, with 17 bases separating them. The CDR3 protein is CATSRDAGTSAAPLHF. The CDR3 DNA reads as TGTGCCACCAGCAGAGATGCCGGGACAAGCGCCGCACCCCTCCACTTT. The full variable domain, completed using reference TRBV15 and TRBJ1-6, is DAMVIQNPRYQVTQFGKPVTLSCSQTLNHNVMYWYQQKSSQAPKLLFHYYDKDFNNEADTPDNFQSRRPNTSFCFLDIRSPGLGDTAMYLCATSRDAGTSAAPLHFGNGTRLTVT.

The J gene is TRBJ2-7, the V gene TRBV9; 7 bases agree with TRBD2. Unmatched junction bases numbered 9, after V lost 3 bases and J lost 3 bases. The CDR3 contains 15 residues. Per germline, CDR1 SGDLS and CDR2 YYNGEE. CDR3 loop: CASSARAGPFYEQYF. In nucleotides, the CDR3 is TGTGCCAGCAGCGCTAGAGCGGGGCCCTTCTACGAGCAGTACTTC.

This rearrangement joins TRBV11-3 to TRBJ2-7, with 8 bases identical to TRBD1. Germline CDR1 is SGHNT and CDR2 is YENEEA. Trimming took 5 bases from V and 2 from J; bases not matched to a gene: 5. CDR3 length equals 14 residues. The CDR3 DNA sequence: TGTGCCAGCAGCCCCCGACAGGGGACCTACGAGCAGTACTTC. Protein: CASSPRQGTYEQYF.

The chain employs TRBV30 and TRBJ1-6; TRBD1 agrees at 7 bases. The CDR3 runs to 13 residues. Losses at the gene ends were 3 bases for V and 8 bases for J; bases not matched to a gene: 4. CDR1 is GTSNPN, CDR2 SVGIG, per germline (reference sequence). For the CDR3, the DNA is TGTGCCTGGAGACAGGGGCCTTATTCACCCCTCCACTTT. This codes for CAWRQGPYSPLHF.

This chain joins TRBV6-5 and TRBJ1-5; tentative D call: TRBD1 (5 bases). Germline lookup yields CDR1 MNHEY and CDR2 SVGAGI. V lost 4 bases and J 6 bases, leaving 16 bases between the germline ends. This CDR3 has 15 amino acids. The CDR3 DNA reads as TGTGCCAGCAGTTCCGGGGACTTGCCTGGTCAGCCCCAGCATTTT. Protein: CASSSGDLPGQPQHF.